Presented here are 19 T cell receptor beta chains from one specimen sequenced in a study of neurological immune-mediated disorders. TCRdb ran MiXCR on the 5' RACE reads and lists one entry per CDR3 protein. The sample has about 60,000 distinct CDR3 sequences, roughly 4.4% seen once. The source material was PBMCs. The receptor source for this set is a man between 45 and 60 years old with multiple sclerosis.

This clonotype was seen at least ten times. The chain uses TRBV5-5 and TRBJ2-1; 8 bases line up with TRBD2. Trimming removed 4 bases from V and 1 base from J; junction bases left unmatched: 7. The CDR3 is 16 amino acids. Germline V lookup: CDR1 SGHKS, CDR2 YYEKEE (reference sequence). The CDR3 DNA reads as TGTGCCAGCAGCAGTAGCGGGATCGGTTCCTACAATGAGCAGTTCTTC. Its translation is CASSSSGIGSYNEQFF.

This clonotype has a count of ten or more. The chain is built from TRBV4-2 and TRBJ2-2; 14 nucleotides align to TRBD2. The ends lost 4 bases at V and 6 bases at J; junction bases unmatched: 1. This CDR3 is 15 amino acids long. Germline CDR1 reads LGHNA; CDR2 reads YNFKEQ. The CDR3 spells CASSPTSGGAGELFF. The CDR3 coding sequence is TGTGCCAGCAGCCCGACTAGCGGGGGGGCCGGGGAGCTGTTTTTT.

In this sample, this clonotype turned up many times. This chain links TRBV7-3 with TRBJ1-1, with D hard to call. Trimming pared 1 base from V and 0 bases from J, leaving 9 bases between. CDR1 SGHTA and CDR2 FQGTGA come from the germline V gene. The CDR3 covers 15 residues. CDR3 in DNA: TGTGCCAGCAGCTTAAACCCTATCATGAACACTGAAGCTTTCTTT. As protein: CASSLNPIMNTEAFF.

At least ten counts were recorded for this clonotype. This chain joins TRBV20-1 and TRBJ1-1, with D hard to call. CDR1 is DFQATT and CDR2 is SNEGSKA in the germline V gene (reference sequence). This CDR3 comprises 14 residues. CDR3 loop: CSVGAVDANTEAFF. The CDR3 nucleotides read TGCAGCGTAGGCGCAGTGGATGCAAACACTGAAGCTTTCTTT.

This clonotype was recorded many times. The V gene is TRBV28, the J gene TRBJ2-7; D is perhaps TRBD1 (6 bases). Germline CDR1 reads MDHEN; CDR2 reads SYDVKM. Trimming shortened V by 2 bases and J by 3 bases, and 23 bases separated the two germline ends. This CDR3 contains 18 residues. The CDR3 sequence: CASSLSSLRTDLYYEQYF. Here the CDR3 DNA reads TGTGCCAGCAGTTTAAGTTCTCTTCGGACAGACCTATACTACGAGCAGTACTTC.

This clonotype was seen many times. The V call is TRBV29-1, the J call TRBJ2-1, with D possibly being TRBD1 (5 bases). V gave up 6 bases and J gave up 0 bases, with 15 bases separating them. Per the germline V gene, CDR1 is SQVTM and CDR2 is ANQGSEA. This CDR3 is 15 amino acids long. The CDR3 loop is CSVETATSSYNEQFF. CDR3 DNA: TGCAGCGTCGAGACAGCTACAAGCTCCTACAATGAGCAGTTCTTC.

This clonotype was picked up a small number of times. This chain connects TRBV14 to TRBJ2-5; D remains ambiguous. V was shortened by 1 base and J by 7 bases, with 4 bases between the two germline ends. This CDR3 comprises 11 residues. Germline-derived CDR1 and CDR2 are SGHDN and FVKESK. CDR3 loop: CASSQGPTQYF. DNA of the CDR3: TGTGCCAGCAGCCAAGGGCCGACCCAGTACTTC.

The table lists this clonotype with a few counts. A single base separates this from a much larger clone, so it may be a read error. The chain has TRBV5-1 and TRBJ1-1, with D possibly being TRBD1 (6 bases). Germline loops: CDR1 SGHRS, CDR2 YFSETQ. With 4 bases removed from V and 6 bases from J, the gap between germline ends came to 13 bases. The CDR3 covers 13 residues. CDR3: CASSPGKGAEAFF. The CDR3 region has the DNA TGCGCCAGCAGCCCGGGAAAGGGGGCTGAAGCTTTCTTT.

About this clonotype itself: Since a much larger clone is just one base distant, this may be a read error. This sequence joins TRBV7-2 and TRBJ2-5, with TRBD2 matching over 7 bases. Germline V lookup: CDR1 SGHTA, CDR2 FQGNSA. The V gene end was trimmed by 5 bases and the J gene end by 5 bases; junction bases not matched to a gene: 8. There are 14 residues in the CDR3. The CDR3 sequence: CASSQGAGVETQYF. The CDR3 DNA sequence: TGTGCCAGCAGCCAAGGGGCGGGGGTCGAGACCCAGTACTTC.

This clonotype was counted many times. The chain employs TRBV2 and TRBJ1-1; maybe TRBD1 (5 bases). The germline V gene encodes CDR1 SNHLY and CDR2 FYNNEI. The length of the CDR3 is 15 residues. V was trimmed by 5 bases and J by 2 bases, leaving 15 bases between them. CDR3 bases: TGTGCCAGCAGTTACAGGATGGGGCAAAACACTGAAGCTTTCTTT. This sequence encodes CASSYRMGQNTEAFF.

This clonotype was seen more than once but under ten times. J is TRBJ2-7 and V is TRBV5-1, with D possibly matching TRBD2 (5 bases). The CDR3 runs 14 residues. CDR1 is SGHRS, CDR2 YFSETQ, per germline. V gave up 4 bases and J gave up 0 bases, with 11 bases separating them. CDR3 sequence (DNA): TGCGCCAGCAGCAAGGACTTGAGCTCCTACGAGCAGTACTTC. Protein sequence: CASSKDLSSYEQYF.

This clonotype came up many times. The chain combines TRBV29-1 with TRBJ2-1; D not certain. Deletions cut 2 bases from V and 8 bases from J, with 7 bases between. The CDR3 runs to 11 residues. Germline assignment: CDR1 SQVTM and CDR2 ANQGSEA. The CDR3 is CSVERWDEQFF. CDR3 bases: TGCAGCGTTGAAAGGTGGGATGAGCAGTTCTTC.

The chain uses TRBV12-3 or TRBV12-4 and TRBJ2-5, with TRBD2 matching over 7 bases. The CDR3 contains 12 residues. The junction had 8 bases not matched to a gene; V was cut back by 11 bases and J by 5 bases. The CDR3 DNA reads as TGTGCCGACACACCCGGGAGGGAGACCCAGTACTTC. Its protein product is CADTPGRETQYF.

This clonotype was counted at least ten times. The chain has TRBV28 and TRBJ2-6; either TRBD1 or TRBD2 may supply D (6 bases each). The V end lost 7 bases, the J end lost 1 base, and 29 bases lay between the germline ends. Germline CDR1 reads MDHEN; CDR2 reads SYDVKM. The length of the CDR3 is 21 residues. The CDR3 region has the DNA TGTGCCAGCACCTCTTTTCGGGGGAACAGGGCCGGACGGTCTGGGGCCAACGTCCTGACTTTC. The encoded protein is CASTSFRGNRAGRSGANVLTF.

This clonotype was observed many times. CDR3 coding DNA: TGTGCCACCAGTGATTCACGCAGGGGGAGCAATCAGCCCCAGCATTTT. This encodes CATSDSRRGSNQPQHF. V usage is TRBV24-1 and J usage is TRBJ1-5, with 7 bases aligning to TRBD1. CDR1 is KGHDR and CDR2 is SFDVKD in the germline V gene. The J segment lost 1 base and the V segment lost 2 bases, leaving 4 bases of the junction unmatched. The CDR3 spans 16 residues.

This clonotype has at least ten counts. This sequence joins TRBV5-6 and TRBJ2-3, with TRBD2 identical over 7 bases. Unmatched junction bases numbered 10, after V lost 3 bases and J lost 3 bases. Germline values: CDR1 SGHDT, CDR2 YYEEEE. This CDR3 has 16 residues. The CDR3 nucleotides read TGTGCCAGCAGCTGGGGGAGGGGTCTTCTGACAGATACGCAGTATTTT. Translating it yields CASSWGRGLLTDTQYF.

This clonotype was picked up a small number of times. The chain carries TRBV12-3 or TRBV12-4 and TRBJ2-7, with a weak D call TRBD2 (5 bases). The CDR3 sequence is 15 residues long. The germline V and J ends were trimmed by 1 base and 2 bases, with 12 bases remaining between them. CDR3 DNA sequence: TGTGCCAGCAGTTTAGGTTACCCCGGGGCCTACGAGCAGTACTTC. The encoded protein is CASSLGYPGAYEQYF.

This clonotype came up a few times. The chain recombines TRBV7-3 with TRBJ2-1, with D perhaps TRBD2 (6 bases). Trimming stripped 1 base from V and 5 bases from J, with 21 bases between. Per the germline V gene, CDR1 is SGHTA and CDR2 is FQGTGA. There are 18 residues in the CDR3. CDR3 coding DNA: TGTGCCAGCAGCTTAAAGGAGGCGGGACGTGCTCGGGACAATGAGCAGTTCTTC. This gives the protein CASSLKEAGRARDNEQFF. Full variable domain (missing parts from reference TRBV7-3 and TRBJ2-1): GAGVSQTPSNKVTEKGKYVELRCDPISGHTALYWYRQSLGQGPEFLIYFQGTGAADDSGLPNDRFFAVRPEGSVSTLKIQRTERGDSAVYLCASSLKEAGRARDNEQFFGPGTRLTVL.

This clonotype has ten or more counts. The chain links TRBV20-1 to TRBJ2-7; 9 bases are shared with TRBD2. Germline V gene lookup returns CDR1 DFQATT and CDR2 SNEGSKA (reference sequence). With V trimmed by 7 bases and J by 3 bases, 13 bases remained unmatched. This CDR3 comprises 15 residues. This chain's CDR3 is CSESGSGGLLYEQYF. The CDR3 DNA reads TGCAGTGAGTCGGGAAGCGGGGGGCTTCTCTACGAGCAGTACTTC.